This TCR beta chain originates from a study of blood T cell repertoires in COVID-19. For the study at large: Both acute and convalescent COVID-19 samples were obtained from the United States, Italy and Spain.

Seattle cases were enrolled at active infection and followed longitudinally. The CDR3 consists of 16 residues. Per germline, CDR1 KGHSH and CDR2 LQKENI. The J segment lost 2 bases and the V segment lost 3 bases, leaving 7 bases of the junction unmatched. Measured with immunoSEQ multiplex PCR; TCRdb has only the in-frame clones, and not every one. This sample has 100,000 to 150,000 clones; roughly 92% occur once, and the top ten carry about 2%. The rearrangement uses TRBV18 and TRBJ2-7; 10 bases are a match to TRBD1. The sequencing input was peripheral blood. The sequence came from a man in his forties or fifties with COVID-19, enrolled during active disease. As DNA, the CDR3 is TGTGCCAGCTCACCGTCCGGGACAGGGGCGCCCTACGAGCAGTACTTC. Translation gives CASSPSGTGAPYEQYF.